The 16 T cell receptor beta chains presented below share a single source sample, sequenced in a study of T-cell memory formation after mild COVID-19. TCRdb itself ran the 5' RACE reads through MiXCR, one entry per CDR3 protein. Counted here are a few hundred thousand distinct CDR3 sequences, more than 9% occurring once; the ten biggest clones make up approximately 3%. Sequencing input: PBMCs or a T cell subset sorted from them (not recorded which). These receptors all stem from a man aged 18-30 years who had mild COVID-19 (a few samples of this study predate the infection). Cell type and time point are not known.

V is TRBV30 and J is TRBJ1-5, with 7 bases matching TRBD1. The trim removed 3 bases at V and 3 bases at J, leaving 2 bases unmatched. In germline, CDR1 is GTSNPN, CDR2 SVGIG (reference sequence). This CDR3 spans 13 amino acids. In nucleotides, the CDR3 is TGTGCCTGGAGGGACAGGTTCAATCAGCCCCAGCATTTT. This codes for CAWRDRFNQPQHF.

The chain links TRBV5-1 to TRBJ1-1; TRBD1 matches 7 bases. This CDR3 region has 15 residues. With V trimmed by 4 bases and J by 0 bases, 6 bases remained unmatched. Germline V gene sequence: CDR1 SGHRS, CDR2 YFSETQ. CDR3 protein: CASSPGQDLNTEAFF. CDR3 bases: TGCGCCAGCAGCCCCGGACAGGATTTGAACACTGAAGCTTTCTTT.

This clonotype was seen repeatedly, ten times or more. As DNA, the CDR3 is TGTGCCACCAGTGATTTGCGACAGGGGAGTCGGGATACGCAGTATTTT. Translation gives CATSDLRQGSRDTQYF. The chain is built from TRBV24-1 and TRBJ2-3, with 8 bases aligning to TRBD1. This CDR3 region has 16 residues. CDR1 is KGHDR, CDR2 SFDVKD, per germline. V shed 0 bases and J 6 bases; nucleotides not matched to a gene: 7.

This clonotype was recorded a few times. V is TRBV29-1 and J is TRBJ2-3; possible D gene TRBD1, 5 bases. CDR3 length equals 17 residues. Germline V CDR1 and CDR2: SQVTM, ANQGSEA. Trimming removed 3 bases at V and 3 bases at J, with 22 bases between. The CDR3 loop is CSVDPRVNLGATDTQYF. The CDR3 nucleotides read TGCAGCGTTGACCCACGGGTGAATCTTGGGGCGACAGATACGCAGTATTTT.

The rearrangement joins TRBV7-2 to TRBJ2-3; 10 bases fit TRBD2. The CDR3 covers 15 residues. After removal of 4 bases from V and 7 bases from J, the junction contained 8 bases not matched to a gene. In germline, CDR1 is SGHTA, CDR2 FQGNSA. The CDR3 nucleotides are TGTGCCAGCAGCTGGCGTAGCGGGGGGCCGAATACGCAGTATTTT. This sequence encodes CASSWRSGGPNTQYF.

The rearrangement joins TRBV15 to TRBJ1-5; D is unresolved. Germline CDR1 LNHNV, CDR2 YYDKDF (reference sequence). CDR3 length: 13 residues. With 0 bases removed from V and 12 bases from J, the gap between germline ends came to 12 bases. CDR3 loop: CATSRDGQRNQHF. CDR3 DNA: TGTGCCACCAGCAGAGATGGCCAGCGAAACCAGCATTTT.

For this clonotype: This may be a read error: a much more frequent sequence differs by one nucleotide. Lacking the conserved final phenylalanine or tryptophan, this CDR3 likely reflects a read error. The J gene is TRBJ1-1, the V gene TRBV14; D might be TRBD1 (6 bases). The CDR3 spans 14 residues. CDR1 is SGHDN, CDR2 FVKESK, per germline. V dropped 4 bases and J dropped 4 bases, with 13 bases sitting between them. The CDR3 sequence is CASSPIQGPTEAFS. The CDR3 nucleotides read TGTGCCAGCAGCCCAATCCAGGGGCCCACTGAAGCTTTCTCT.

The CDR3 sequence is CASSPRRNTEAFF. CDR3 nucleotide sequence: TGTGCCAGCAGTCCACGCCGAAACACTGAAGCTTTCTTT. This rearrangement joins TRBV12-3 or TRBV12-4 to TRBJ1-1; D is uncertain. This CDR3 is built from 13 residues. Trimming left V 5 bases short and J 2 bases short, with 9 bases between.

J is TRBJ2-3 and V is TRBV20-1; D is unresolved. Per the germline V gene, CDR1 is DFQATT and CDR2 is SNEGSKA (reference sequence). The CDR3 runs 11 residues. The CDR3 sequence is CSVRRADTQYF. In DNA, the CDR3 is TGCAGCGTACGCAGAGCAGATACGCAGTATTTT.

CDR3 region: CSAREPRATNEKLFF. The CDR3 DNA sequence: TGCAGTGCTAGAGAACCCCGCGCAACTAATGAAAAACTGTTTTTT. The chain links TRBV20-1 to TRBJ1-4; D is uncertain. In germline, CDR1 is DFQATT, CDR2 SNEGSKA (reference sequence). V was trimmed by 0 bases and J by 0 bases, leaving 8 bases between them. The CDR3 contains 15 residues.

In its sample, this clonotype was seen many times. The CDR3 reads CASSLRPLAGSTDTQYF. The CDR3, as DNA: TGCGCCAGCAGCTTGAGGCCGTTAGCGGGGTCCACAGATACGCAGTATTTT. The V gene is TRBV5-1, the J gene TRBJ2-3; 8 positions agree with TRBD2. J lost 2 bases, V lost 1 base, and 9 bases had no gene match. The CDR3 contains 17 residues. Germline V CDR1 and CDR2: SGHRS, YFSETQ.

This clonotype was detected many times. The CDR3 bases are TGCGCCAGCAGTCACTCCGATTCCTACAATGAGCAGTTCTTC. Its translation is CASSHSDSYNEQFF. The chain links TRBV5-1 to TRBJ2-1, with no clear D. CDR3 length equals 14 residues. CDR1 is SGHRS and CDR2 is YFSETQ in the germline V gene. Between the trimmed V and J ends, which lost 5 bases and 1 base, there was a span of 10 bases.

This clonotype was observed many times. J is TRBJ2-5 and V is TRBV20-1, with a tentative D call TRBD2 (6 bases). Germline CDR1 reads DFQATT; CDR2 reads SNEGSKA (reference sequence). The germline V and J ends were trimmed by 3 bases and 3 bases, with 11 bases remaining between them. The CDR3 runs to 13 residues. CDR3 in DNA: TGCAGTGCTAGCCGGGACTTGAAAGAGACCCAGTACTTC. It translates to CSASRDLKETQYF.

The rearrangement links TRBV29-1 to TRBJ1-1, with D possibly matching TRBD1 (5 bases). The CDR3 spans 17 residues. V was cut by 4 bases and J by 2 bases, with 23 bases left in between. Germline-derived CDR1 and CDR2 are SQVTM and ANQGSEA. The CDR3 DNA reads TGCAGCGTTGCCGGCAGGGCAGGTTTCAACAAAAACACTGAAGCTTTCTTT. This codes for CSVAGRAGFNKNTEAFF.

The rearrangement links TRBV25-1 to TRBJ2-2, with 9 bases aligning to TRBD1. The CDR3 has 15 amino acids. V shed 5 bases, J shed 4 bases, and the junction held 5 bases outside the gene matches. Germline V gene sequence: CDR1 MGHDK, CDR2 SYGVNS. The CDR3 bases are TGTGCCAGCAGTTCTCCGGGACAGGGCACCGGGGAGCTGTTTTTT. It specifies CASSSPGQGTGELFF.

The rearrangement links TRBV5-1 to TRBJ1-3; D gene unclear. Deletions cut 0 bases from V and 0 bases from J, with 7 bases between. CDR3 length: 15 amino acids. Germline-derived CDR1 and CDR2 are SGHRS and YFSETQ. CDR3 amino acids: CASSLAGSSGNTIYF. The CDR3 coding sequence is TGCGCCAGCAGCTTGGCGGGAAGCTCTGGAAACACCATATATTTT.